One and the same sample provided the 22 T cell receptor beta chains below, sequenced in a study of blood T cell repertoires in COVID-19. The protocol was immunoSEQ multiplex PCR, while the TCRdb copy is restricted to in-frame clones and leaves out a portion. The sample contains about 250,000 clones, 70% to 90% of which appear only once. Sequencing used peripheral blood. Receptors were obtained from a man between 45 and 60 years old with acute or convalescent COVID-19.

The rearrangement joins TRBV28 to TRBJ2-7; 11 positions match TRBD2. Germline CDR1 reads MDHEN; CDR2 reads SYDVKM. Trimming took 8 bases from V and 3 from J; bases not matched to a gene: 6. This CDR3 is built from 14 residues. The CDR3 DNA sequence: TGTGCCAGCGCCATCACTAGCGGGAGCTACGAGCAGTACTTC. The encoded protein is CASAITSGSYEQYF.

This chain uses TRBV4-1 with TRBJ1-1, with D tentatively TRBD1 (6 bases). With 1 base removed from V and 3 bases from J, the gap between germline ends came to 15 bases. In germline, CDR1 is MGHRA, CDR2 YSYEKL. The CDR3 is 16 amino acids. CDR3 sequence reads: CASSQGQGTGDTEAFF. In nucleotides, the CDR3 is TGCGCCAGCAGCCAAGGGCAGGGGACGGGTGACACTGAAGCTTTCTTT.

The rearrangement uses TRBV13 and TRBJ2-1; perhaps TRBD2 as D (6 bases). The CDR3 spans 15 residues. Trimming cost V 3 bases and J 2 bases, with 11 bases left between them. CDR1 and CDR2 from the germline V gene are PRHDT and FYEKMQ (reference sequence). CDR3 loop: CASSLSDYPYNEQFF. The CDR3 DNA sequence: TGTGCCAGCAGCTTGTCGGACTACCCCTACAATGAGCAGTTCTTC.

The chain employs TRBV15 and TRBJ2-5; possibly TRBD1 for D (5 bases). Looked up from germline, CDR1 is LNHNV and CDR2 is YYDKDF (reference sequence). Trimming cost V 0 bases and J 4 bases, with 9 bases left between them. CDR3 length equals 14 residues. The CDR3 region has the DNA TGTGCCACCAGCAGAGACCAGGGTGCAGAGACCCAGTACTTC. Amino acid sequence: CATSRDQGAETQYF.

The chain combines TRBV7-3 with TRBJ2-7; 8 bases agree with TRBD2. Germline-derived CDR1 and CDR2 are SGHTA and FQGTGA. Unmatched junction bases numbered 5, after V lost 1 base and J lost 3 bases. This CDR3 comprises 15 residues. The CDR3 nucleotides are TGTGCCAGCAGCTTAAGGCCCGGGGGGGTCTACGAGCAGTACTTC. Translation: CASSLRPGGVYEQYF.

The table lists this clone with a few counts. The V and J genes are TRBV11-2 and TRBJ2-7, with 10 positions matching TRBD1. The V gene end was trimmed by 2 bases and the J gene end by 2 bases; junction bases not matched to a gene: 6. Germline lookup yields CDR1 SGHAT and CDR2 FQNNGV. This CDR3 is 16 amino acids long. CDR3 sequence reads: CASSLHGGTGAYEQYF. CDR3 in DNA: TGTGCCAGCAGCTTACATGGGGGGACAGGGGCCTACGAGCAGTACTTC.

This clone was seen more than once but under ten times. The chain recombines TRBV11-2 with TRBJ1-1, with D hard to call. CDR3 length equals 13 residues. V was trimmed by 1 base and J by 6 bases, leaving 9 bases between them. The germline gives CDR1 SGHAT, CDR2 FQNNGV. CDR3: CASSLVPRSEAFF. CDR3 nucleotides: TGTGCCAGCAGCTTAGTCCCCAGGTCTGAAGCTTTCTTT. Full variable domain (rest looked up from reference TRBV11-2 and TRBJ1-1): EAGVAQSPRYKIIEKRQSVAFWCNPISGHATLYWYQQILGQGPKLLIQFQNNGVVDDSQLPKDRFSAERLKGVDSTLKIQPAKLEDSAVYLCASSLVPRSEAFFGQGTRLTVV.

The chain employs TRBV7-3 and TRBJ1-2; D possibly corresponds to TRBD1 (5 bases). The CDR3 sequence is 13 residues long. V shed 1 base and J shed 6 bases, with 9 bases lying between them. Germline V gives CDR1 SGHTA, CDR2 FQGTGA. DNA of the CDR3: TGTGCCAGCAGCTTAAGGGACTCCAATGGCTACACCTTC. It specifies CASSLRDSNGYTF.

V usage is TRBV28 and J usage is TRBJ2-3, with a possible D match to TRBD1 (5 bases). Germline V gives CDR1 MDHEN, CDR2 SYDVKM. V was pared by 5 bases and J by 1 base, with 7 bases between. CDR3 length: 13 residues. The CDR3 DNA reads TGTGCCAGCAGTCCACAGGGCACAGATACGCAGTATTTT. Its translation: CASSPQGTDTQYF.

The gene calls are TRBV4-1 and TRBJ1-5; D perhaps matches TRBD1 (6 bases). This CDR3 has 13 amino acids. V was cut by 0 bases and J by 11 bases, with 11 bases left in between. Germline V gene data show CDR1 as MGHRA and CDR2 as YSYEKL. The CDR3 is CASSQERGLTQHF. The CDR3 DNA follows: TGCGCCAGCAGCCAAGAAAGGGGGTTGACCCAGCATTTT.

V and J are TRBV19 and TRBJ2-1, with D hard to call. The CDR3 totals 12 residues. Germline CDR1 and CDR2: LNHDA and SQIVND (reference sequence). V shed 3 bases and J shed 6 bases, with 6 bases lying between them. CDR3 coding DNA: TGTGCCAGTAGTATCTTGGCCAATGAGCAGTTCTTC. It specifies CASSILANEQFF.

The J gene is TRBJ2-7, the V gene TRBV7-3; 7 bases are shared with TRBD2. V lost 5 bases, J lost 3 bases, and 10 bases stayed unmatched. The CDR3 has 15 amino acids. The V gene's germline CDR1 is SGHTA and CDR2 FQGTGA. This CDR3 reads CASSLSGNLNYEQYF. The CDR3 nucleotides are TGTGCCAGCAGCCTGAGCGGGAACCTCAACTACGAGCAGTACTTC.

The chain is built from TRBV15 and TRBJ2-1, with D maybe TRBD2 (5 bases). Germline assignment: CDR1 LNHNV and CDR2 YYDKDF (reference sequence). V was trimmed by 5 bases and J by 0 bases, leaving 20 bases between them. The CDR3 totals 18 residues. CDR3 DNA: TGTGCCACCAGCCCACGAGGGCCAGCGATAAGCTCCTACAATGAGCAGTTCTTC. It yields the protein CATSPRGPAISSYNEQFF. Drawing the rest from reference TRBV15 and TRBJ2-1, the complete variable domain is DAMVIQNPRYQVTQFGKPVTLSCSQTLNHNVMYWYQQKSSQAPKLLFHYYDKDFNNEADTPDNFQSRRPNTSFCFLDIRSPGLGDTAMYLCATSPRGPAISSYNEQFFGPGTRLTVL.

This chain joins TRBV5-6 and TRBJ2-3; 8 positions agree with TRBD1. Germline V lookup: CDR1 SGHDT, CDR2 YYEEEE. CDR3 size: 14 residues. V lost 5 bases, J lost 7 bases, and 9 bases stayed unmatched. The CDR3 sequence is CASRQSGGIYTQYF. The DNA for the CDR3 is TGTGCCAGCAGGCAATCAGGGGGCATCTATACGCAGTATTTT. Looking up the rest from reference TRBV5-6 and TRBJ2-3 gives the full variable domain: DAGVTQSPTHLIKTRGQQVTLRCSPKSGHDTVSWYQQALGQGPQFIFQYYEEEERQRGNFPDRFSGHQFPNYSSELNVNALLLGDSALYLCASRQSGGIYTQYFGPGTRLTVL.

V and J are TRBV11-2 and TRBJ2-3; possibly TRBD1 for D (5 bases). The V gene lost 3 bases and the J gene lost 2 bases, with 12 bases spanning the gap. Germline lookup yields CDR1 SGHAT and CDR2 FQNNGV. The CDR3 is 15 residues long. CDR3 region: CASSLYKGATDTQYF. The DNA for the CDR3 is TGTGCCAGCAGCTTGTACAAAGGGGCCACAGATACGCAGTATTTT.

Here the CDR3 DNA reads TGCAGTGCTAGTTTTCGTCCGAGCACAGATACGCAGTATTTT. Translated, it gives CSASFRPSTDTQYF. This chain joins TRBV20-1 and TRBJ2-3; D gene ambiguous. Germline CDR1 reads DFQATT; CDR2 reads SNEGSKA (reference sequence). The CDR3 covers 14 residues. V dropped 3 bases and J dropped 0 bases, with 10 bases sitting between them.

V usage is TRBV27 and J usage is TRBJ1-5; 11 bases fit TRBD1. CDR3 size: 18 residues. Germline V lookup: CDR1 MNHEY, CDR2 SMNVEV (reference sequence). Trimming cost V 7 bases and J 2 bases; bases outside gene matches: 13. CDR3: CASTPAGTGGVGNQPQHF. CDR3 DNA: TGTGCCAGCACACCCGCGGGGACAGGGGGAGTAGGCAATCAGCCCCAGCATTTT.

V and J are TRBV6-4 and TRBJ1-6, with a weak D call TRBD1 (6 bases). CDR1 MRHNA and CDR2 SNTAGT come from the germline V gene. V shed 2 bases and J shed 0 bases, with 20 bases lying between them. The CDR3 contains 20 residues. The CDR3 protein is CASSDATLTQGSSYNSPLHF. The CDR3 DNA follows: TGTGCCAGCAGTGACGCTACCTTGACGCAGGGGAGCTCCTATAATTCACCCCTCCACTTT.

This sequence joins TRBV28 and TRBJ1-2; a weak D match, TRBD1 (5 bases). The CDR3 sequence is 13 residues long. Per the germline V gene, CDR1 is MDHEN and CDR2 is SYDVKM. Trimming left V 6 bases short and J 9 bases short, with 17 bases between. CDR3 region: CASRPDDSFRYTF. The CDR3, as DNA: TGTGCCAGCAGACCCGACGACAGTTTCCGCTACACCTTC.

The chain carries TRBV6-2 or TRBV6-3 and TRBJ2-7, with a weak D call TRBD2 (6 bases). Trimming stripped 4 bases from V and 2 bases from J, with 12 bases between. The CDR3 length is 14 residues. Germline V gives CDR1 MNHEY, CDR2 SVGEGT. This CDR3 reads CASSFRGEPYEQYF. The CDR3 bases are TGTGCCAGCAGTTTCCGCGGGGAACCCTACGAGCAGTACTTC.

The rearrangement uses TRBV5-8 and TRBJ1-1; no clear D gene. V was pared by 7 bases and J by 2 bases, with 6 bases between. Germline V gene sequence: CDR1 SGHTS, CDR2 YDEGEE. This CDR3 has 11 residues. CDR3 DNA: TGTGCCAGCTTGGCAAACACTGAAGCTTTCTTT. Amino acids: CASLANTEAFF.

The V call is TRBV7-2, the J call TRBJ2-6; D not certain. The CDR3 contains 17 residues. V was shortened by 1 base and J by 0 bases, with 10 bases between the two germline ends. Germline CDR1 reads SGHTA; CDR2 reads FQGNSA. CDR3 bases: TGTGCCAGCAGCTTAGTTGTTGTTAGCTCTGGGGCCAACGTCCTGACTTTC. Protein: CASSLVVVSSGANVLTF.